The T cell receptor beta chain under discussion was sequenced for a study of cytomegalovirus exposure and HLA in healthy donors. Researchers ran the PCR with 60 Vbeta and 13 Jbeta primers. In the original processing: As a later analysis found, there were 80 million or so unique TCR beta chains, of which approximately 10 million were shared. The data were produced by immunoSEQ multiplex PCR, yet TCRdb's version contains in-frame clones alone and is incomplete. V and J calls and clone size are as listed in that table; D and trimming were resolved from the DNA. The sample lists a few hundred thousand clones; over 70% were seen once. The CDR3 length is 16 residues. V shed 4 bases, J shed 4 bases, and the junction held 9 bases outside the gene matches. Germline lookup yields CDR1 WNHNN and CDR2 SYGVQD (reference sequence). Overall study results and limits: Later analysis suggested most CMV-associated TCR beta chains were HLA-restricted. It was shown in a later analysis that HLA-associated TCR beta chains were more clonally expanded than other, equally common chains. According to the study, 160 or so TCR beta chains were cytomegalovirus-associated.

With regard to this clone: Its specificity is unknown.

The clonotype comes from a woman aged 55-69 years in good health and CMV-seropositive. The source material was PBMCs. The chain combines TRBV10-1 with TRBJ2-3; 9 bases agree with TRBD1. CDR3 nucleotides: TGCGCCAGCAGTGGGCGACCGGGACAGGGTCCAGATACGCAGTATTTT. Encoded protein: CASSGRPGQGPDTQYF.